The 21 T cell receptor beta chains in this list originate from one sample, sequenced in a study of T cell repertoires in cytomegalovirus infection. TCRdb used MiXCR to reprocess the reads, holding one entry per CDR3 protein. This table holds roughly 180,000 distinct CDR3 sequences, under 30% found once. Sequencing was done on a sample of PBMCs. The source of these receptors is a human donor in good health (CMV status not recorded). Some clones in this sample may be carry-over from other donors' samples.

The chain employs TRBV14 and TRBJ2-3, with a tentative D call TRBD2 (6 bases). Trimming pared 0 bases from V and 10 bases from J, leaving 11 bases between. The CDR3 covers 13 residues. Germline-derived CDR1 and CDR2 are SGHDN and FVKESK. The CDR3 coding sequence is TGTGCCAGCAGCCAAGAAGTGGAGGGTGCGCAGTATTTT. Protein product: CASSQEVEGAQYF.

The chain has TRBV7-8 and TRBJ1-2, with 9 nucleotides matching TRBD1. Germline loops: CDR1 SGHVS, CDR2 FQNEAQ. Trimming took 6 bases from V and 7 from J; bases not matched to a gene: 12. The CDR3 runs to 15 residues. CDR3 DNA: TGTGCCAGCAGTCTAAACCGGGACAGGGAAGGTGGCTACACCTTC. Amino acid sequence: CASSLNRDREGGYTF.

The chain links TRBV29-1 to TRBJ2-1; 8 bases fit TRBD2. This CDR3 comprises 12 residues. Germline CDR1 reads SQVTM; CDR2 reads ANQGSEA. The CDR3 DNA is TGCACCTGCGGGGGGCGTTACAATGAGCAGTTCTTC. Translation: CTCGGRYNEQFF.

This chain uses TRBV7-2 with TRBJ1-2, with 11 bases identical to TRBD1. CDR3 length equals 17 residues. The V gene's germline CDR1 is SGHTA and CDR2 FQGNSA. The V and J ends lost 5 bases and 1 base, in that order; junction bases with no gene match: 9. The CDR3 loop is CASSPGGTGGGNYGYTF. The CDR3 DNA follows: TGTGCCAGCAGCCCAGGAGGGACAGGGGGTGGTAACTATGGCTACACCTTC.

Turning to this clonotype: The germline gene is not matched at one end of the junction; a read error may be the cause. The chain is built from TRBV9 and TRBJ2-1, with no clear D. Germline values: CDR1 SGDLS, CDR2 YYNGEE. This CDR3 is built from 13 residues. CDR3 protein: CDSSPRSYNEQFF. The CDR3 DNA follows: TGTGACAGCAGCCCCCGCTCCTACAATGAGCAGTTCTTC.

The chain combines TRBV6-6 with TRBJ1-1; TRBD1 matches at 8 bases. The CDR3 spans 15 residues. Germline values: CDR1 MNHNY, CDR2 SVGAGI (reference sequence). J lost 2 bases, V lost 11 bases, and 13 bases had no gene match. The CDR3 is CASAGQGAFNTEAFF. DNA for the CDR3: TGTGCCTCCGCAGGGCAGGGGGCATTTAACACTGAAGCTTTCTTT.

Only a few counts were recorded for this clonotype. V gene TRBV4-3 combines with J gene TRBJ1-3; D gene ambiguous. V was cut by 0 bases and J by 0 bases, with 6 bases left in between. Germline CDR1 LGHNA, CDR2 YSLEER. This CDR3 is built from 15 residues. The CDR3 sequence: CASSQEASSGNTIYF. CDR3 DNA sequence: TGCGCCAGCAGCCAAGAGGCCAGCTCTGGAAACACCATATATTTT.

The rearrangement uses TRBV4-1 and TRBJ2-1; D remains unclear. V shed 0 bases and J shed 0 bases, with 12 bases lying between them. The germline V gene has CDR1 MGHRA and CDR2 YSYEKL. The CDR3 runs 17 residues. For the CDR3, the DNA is TGCGCCAGCAGCCAAGATAAGGCCAGGAGCTCCTACAATGAGCAGTTCTTC. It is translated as CASSQDKARSSYNEQFF.

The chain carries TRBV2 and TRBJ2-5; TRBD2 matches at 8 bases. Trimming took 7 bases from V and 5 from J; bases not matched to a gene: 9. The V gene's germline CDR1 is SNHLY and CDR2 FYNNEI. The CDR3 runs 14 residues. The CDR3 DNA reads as TGTGCCAGCACTGGACCGGGAGGGGAGGAGACCCAGTACTTC. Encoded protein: CASTGPGGEETQYF.

DNA of the CDR3: TGTGCCAGCAGCCACAGCGGGGTGGGAGAGACCCAGTACTTC. Its translation is CASSHSGVGETQYF. The chain carries TRBV7-2 and TRBJ2-5; 7 positions agree with TRBD2. With 5 bases clipped from V and 4 bases from J, the junction kept 7 bases outside the gene matches. Germline CDR1 reads SGHTA; CDR2 reads FQGNSA. The CDR3 has 14 residues.

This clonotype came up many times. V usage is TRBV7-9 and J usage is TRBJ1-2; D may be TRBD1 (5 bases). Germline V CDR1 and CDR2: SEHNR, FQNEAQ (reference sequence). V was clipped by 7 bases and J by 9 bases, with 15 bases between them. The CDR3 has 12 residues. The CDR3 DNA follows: TGTGCCAGCACCCGCGGGACGGCTCGCTACACCTTC. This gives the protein CASTRGTARYTF.

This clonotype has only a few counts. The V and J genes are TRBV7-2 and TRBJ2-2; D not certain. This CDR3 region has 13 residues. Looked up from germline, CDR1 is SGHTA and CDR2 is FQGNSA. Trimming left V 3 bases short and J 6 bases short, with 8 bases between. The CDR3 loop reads CASSLQRAGELFF. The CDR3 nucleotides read TGTGCCAGCAGCTTGCAAAGGGCCGGGGAGCTGTTTTTT.

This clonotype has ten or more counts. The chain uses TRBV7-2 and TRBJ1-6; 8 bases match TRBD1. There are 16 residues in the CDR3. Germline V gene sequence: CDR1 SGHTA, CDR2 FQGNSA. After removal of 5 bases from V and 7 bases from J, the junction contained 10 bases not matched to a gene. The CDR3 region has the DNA TGTGCCAGCAGCCTCCTTGGACAGGGACAGAATTCACCCCTCCACTTT. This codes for CASSLLGQGQNSPLHF.

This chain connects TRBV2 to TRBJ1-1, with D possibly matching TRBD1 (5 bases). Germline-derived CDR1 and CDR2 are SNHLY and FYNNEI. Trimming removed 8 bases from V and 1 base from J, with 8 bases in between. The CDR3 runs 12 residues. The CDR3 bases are TGTGCCAGCCGGGACGAGAACACTGAAGCTTTCTTT. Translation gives CASRDENTEAFF.

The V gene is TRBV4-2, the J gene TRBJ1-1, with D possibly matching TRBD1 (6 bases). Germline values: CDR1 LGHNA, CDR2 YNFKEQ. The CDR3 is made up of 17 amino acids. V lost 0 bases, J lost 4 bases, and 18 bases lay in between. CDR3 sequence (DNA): TGTGCCAGCAGCCAAGATCGGGGGGGCCCCCAAAGCACTGAAGCTTTCTTT. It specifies CASSQDRGGPQSTEAFF.

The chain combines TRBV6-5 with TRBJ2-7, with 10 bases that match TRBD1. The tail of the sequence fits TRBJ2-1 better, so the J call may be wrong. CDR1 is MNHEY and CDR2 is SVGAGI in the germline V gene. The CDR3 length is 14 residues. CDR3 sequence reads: CASSNRDRGYEQFF. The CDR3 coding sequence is TGTGCCAGCAGTAACCGGGACAGGGGCTACGAGCAGTTCTTC.

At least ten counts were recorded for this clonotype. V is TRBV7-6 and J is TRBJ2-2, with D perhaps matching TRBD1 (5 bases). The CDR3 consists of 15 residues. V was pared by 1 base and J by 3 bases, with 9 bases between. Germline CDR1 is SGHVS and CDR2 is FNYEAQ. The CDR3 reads CASSLDDRYTGELFF. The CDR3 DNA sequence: TGTGCCAGCAGCTTAGATGACAGATACACCGGGGAGCTGTTTTTT.

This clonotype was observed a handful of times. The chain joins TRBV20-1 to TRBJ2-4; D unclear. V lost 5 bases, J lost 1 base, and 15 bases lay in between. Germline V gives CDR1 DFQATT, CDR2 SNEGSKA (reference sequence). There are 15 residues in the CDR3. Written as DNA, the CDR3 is TGCAGTGCTTACCTCGGCGGCCTGGCCAAAAACATTCAGTACTTC. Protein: CSAYLGGLAKNIQYF.

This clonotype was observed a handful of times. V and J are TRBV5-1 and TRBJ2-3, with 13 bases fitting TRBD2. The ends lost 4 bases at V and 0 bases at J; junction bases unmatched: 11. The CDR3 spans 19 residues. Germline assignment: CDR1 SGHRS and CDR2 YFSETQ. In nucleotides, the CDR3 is TGCGCCAGCAGCGCGGATCCCGGGACTAGCGGGACGAGCACAGATACGCAGTATTTT. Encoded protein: CASSADPGTSGTSTDTQYF.

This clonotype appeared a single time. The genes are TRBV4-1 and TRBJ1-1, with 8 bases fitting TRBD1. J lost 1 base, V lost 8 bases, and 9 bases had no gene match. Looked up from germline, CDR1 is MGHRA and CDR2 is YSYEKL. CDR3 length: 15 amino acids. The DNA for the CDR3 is TGCGCCAGCGAAAAAGGACAGGGACCGAACACTGAAGCTTTCTTT. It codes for CASEKGQGPNTEAFF.

In DNA form, the CDR3 reads TGTGCCAGCAGCTCAGCGGGGGACTCGCACACTGAAGCTTTCTTT. The encoded protein is CASSSAGDSHTEAFF. This rearrangement joins TRBV7-1 to TRBJ1-1; D may be TRBD1 (5 bases). TRBV7-1 is an ORF; its function is uncertain. V was shortened by 0 bases and J by 3 bases, with 11 bases between the two germline ends. The CDR3 contains 15 residues.